This TCR beta chain was documented in a study of cytomegalovirus exposure and HLA in healthy donors. Background on the study: A subsequent analysis reported that the 95 to 150 validation repertoires were produced on the same platform that had also been used for the 550 to 750 first-cohort repertoires. Study-wide results and limits: Among the CMV-associated chains, a few were confirmed in vitro as specific for CMV antigens.

Profiled with immunoSEQ multiplex PCR; TCRdb holds only in-frame clones, not every one. The sample comprises 250,000 or so clones, around nine tenths of which are singletons, and less than 3% rests with the top ten. To note about this clone: Its matching antigen is unknown.

The specimen was PBMCs. The source is a man between 18 and 29 years old in good health and CMV-seronegative.

The CDR3 region is CASSQPTRKETQYF. The CDR3 DNA reads TGCGCCAGCAGCCAACCTACTAGAAAAGAGACCCAGTACTTC. The V gene is TRBV4-1, the J gene TRBJ2-5; D possibly corresponds to TRBD2 (5 bases). The CDR3 spans 14 residues. Germline V lookup: CDR1 MGHRA, CDR2 YSYEKL. V was trimmed by 2 bases and J by 3 bases, leaving 10 bases between them.